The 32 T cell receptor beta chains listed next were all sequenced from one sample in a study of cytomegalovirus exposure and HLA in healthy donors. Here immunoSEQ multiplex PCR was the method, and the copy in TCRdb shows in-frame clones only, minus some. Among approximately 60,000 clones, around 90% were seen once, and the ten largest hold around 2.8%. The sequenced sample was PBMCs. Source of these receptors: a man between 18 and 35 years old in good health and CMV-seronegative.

CDR3 sequence (DNA): TGTGCCAGCACTAAAGTTACGTCGGGGAATGAGCAGTTCTTC. It is translated as CASTKVTSGNEQFF. The rearrangement uses TRBV6-6 and TRBJ2-1; the D gene is possibly TRBD2 (5 bases). Looked up from germline, CDR1 is MNHNY and CDR2 is SVGAGI (reference sequence). With 7 bases removed from V and 7 bases from J, the gap between germline ends came to 17 bases. The CDR3 is 14 amino acids.

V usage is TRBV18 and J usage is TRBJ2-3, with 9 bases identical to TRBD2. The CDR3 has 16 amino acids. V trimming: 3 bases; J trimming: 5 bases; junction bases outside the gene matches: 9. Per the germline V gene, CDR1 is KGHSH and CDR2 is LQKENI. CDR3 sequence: CASSPPGLAGRDTQYF. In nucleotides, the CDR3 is TGTGCCAGCTCACCTCCCGGGCTAGCGGGAAGAGATACGCAGTATTTT.

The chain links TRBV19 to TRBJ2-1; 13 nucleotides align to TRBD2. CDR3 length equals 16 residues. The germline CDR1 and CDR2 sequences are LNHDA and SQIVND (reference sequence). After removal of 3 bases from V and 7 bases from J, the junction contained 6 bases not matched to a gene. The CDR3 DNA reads TGTGCCAGTAGTATCTTAACTAGCGGGAGGGAGAATGAGCAGTTCTTC. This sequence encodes CASSILTSGRENEQFF.

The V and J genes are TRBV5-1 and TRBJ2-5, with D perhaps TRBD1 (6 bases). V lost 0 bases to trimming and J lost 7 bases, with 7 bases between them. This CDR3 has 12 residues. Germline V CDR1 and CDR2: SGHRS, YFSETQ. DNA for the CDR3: TGCGCCAGCAGCTTGGAAGGGGGGACCCAGTACTTC. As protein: CASSLEGGTQYF.

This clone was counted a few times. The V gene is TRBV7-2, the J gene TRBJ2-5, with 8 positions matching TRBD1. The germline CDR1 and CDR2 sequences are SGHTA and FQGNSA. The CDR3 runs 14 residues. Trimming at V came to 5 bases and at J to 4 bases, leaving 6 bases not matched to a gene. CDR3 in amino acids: CASSRTGPRETQYF. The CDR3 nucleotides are TGTGCCAGCAGCCGGACAGGGCCGAGAGAGACCCAGTACTTC.

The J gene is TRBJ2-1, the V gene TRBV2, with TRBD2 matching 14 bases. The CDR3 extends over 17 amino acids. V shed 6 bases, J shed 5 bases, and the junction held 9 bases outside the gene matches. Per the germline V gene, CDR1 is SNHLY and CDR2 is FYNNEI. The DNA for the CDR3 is TGTGCCAGCAGGACGCCGGGGACTAGCGGGAGCGACAATGAGCAGTTCTTC. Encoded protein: CASRTPGTSGSDNEQFF.

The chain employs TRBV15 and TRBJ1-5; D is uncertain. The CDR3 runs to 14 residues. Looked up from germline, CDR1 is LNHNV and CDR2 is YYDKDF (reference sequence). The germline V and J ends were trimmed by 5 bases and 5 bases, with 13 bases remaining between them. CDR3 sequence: CATSGSGNHQPQHF. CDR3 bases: TGTGCCACCAGCGGGTCCGGGAATCATCAGCCCCAGCATTTT.

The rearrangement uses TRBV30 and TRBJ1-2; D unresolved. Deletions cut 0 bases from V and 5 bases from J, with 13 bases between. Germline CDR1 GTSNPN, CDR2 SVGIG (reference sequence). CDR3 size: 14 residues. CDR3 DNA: TGTGCCTGGAGTGTGGGAGTCGGAGGATATGGCTACACCTTC. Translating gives CAWSVGVGGYGYTF. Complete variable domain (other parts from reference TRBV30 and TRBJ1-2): SQTIHQWPATLVQPVGSPLSLECTVEGTSNPNLYWYRQAAGRGLQLLFYSVGIGQISSEVPQNLSASRPQDRQFILSSKKLLLSDSGFYLCAWSVGVGGYGYTFGSGTRLTVV.

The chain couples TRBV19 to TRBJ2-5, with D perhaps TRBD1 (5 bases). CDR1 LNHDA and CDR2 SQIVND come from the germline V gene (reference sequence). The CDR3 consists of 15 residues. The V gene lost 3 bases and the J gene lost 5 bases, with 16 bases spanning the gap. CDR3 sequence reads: CASSISFRVRETQYF. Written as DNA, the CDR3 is TGTGCCAGTAGTATTTCCTTCAGGGTTAGGGAGACCCAGTACTTC.

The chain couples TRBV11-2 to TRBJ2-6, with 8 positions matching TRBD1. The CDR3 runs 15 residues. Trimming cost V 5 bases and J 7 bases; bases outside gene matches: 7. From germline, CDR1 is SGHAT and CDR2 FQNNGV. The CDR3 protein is CASSPWTGSANVLTF. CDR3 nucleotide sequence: TGTGCCAGCAGCCCATGGACAGGGTCCGCCAACGTCCTGACTTTC.

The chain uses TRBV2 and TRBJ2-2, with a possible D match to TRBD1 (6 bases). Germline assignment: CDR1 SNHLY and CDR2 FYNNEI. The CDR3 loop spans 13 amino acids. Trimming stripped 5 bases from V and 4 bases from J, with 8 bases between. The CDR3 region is CASSRTATGELFF. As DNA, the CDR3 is TGTGCCAGCAGTCGGACAGCCACCGGGGAGCTGTTTTTT.

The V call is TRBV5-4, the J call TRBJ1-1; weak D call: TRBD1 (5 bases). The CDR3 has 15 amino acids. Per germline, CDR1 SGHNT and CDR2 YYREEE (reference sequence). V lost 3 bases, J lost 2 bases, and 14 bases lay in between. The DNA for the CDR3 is TGTGCCAGCAGCTGGGGCGGTCCAGGAAACACTGAAGCTTTCTTT. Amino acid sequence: CASSWGGPGNTEAFF.

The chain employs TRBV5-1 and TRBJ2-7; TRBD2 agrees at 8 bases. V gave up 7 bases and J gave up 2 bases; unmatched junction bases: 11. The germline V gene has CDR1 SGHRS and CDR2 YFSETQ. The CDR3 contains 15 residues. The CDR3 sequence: CASFAAGGPPYEQYF. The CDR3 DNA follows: TGCGCCAGCTTTGCCGCGGGAGGACCCCCCTACGAGCAGTACTTC. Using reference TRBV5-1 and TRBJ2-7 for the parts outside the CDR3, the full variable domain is KAGVTQTPRYLIKTRGQQVTLSCSPISGHRSVSWYQQTPGQGLQFLFEYFSETQRNKGNFPGRFSGRQFSNSRSEMNVSTLELGDSALYLCASFAAGGPPYEQYFGPGTRLTVT.

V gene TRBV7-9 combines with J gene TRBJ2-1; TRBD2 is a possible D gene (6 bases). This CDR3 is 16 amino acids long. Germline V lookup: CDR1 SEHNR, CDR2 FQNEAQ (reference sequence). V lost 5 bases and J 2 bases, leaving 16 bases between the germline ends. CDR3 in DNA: TGTGCCAGCAGCCCAACACTAGCATCAACCTACAATGAGCAGTTCTTC. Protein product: CASSPTLASTYNEQFF.

The DNA of the CDR3 is TGTGCCAGTAGTATAAGATCTAGAGGGCCAGAAGGAGAGCAGTACTTC. Protein sequence: CASSIRSRGPEGEQYF. The chain couples TRBV19 to TRBJ2-7, with D tentatively TRBD2 (5 bases). V was cut by 2 bases and J by 7 bases, with 21 bases left in between. The CDR3 runs to 16 residues. CDR1 is LNHDA and CDR2 is SQIVND in the germline V gene (reference sequence).

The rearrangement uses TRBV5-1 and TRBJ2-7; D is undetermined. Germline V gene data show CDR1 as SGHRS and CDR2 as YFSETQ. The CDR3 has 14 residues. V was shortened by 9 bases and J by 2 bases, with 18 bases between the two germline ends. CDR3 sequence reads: CATGPSNSPYEQYF. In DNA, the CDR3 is TGCGCCACCGGCCCCTCGAACAGCCCCTACGAGCAGTACTTC.

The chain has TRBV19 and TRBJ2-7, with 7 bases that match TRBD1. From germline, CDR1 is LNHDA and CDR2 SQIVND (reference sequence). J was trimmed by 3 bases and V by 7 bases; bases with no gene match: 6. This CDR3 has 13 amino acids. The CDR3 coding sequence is TGTGCCAGTAATGACAGGGCGGGCTACGAGCAGTACTTC. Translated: CASNDRAGYEQYF.

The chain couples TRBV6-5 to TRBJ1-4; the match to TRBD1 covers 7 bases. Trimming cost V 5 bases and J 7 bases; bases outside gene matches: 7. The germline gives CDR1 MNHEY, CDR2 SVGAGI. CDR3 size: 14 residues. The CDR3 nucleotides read TGTGCCAGCAGTATGACAGGGTTAGGTGAAAAACTGTTTTTT. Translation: CASSMTGLGEKLFF.

Here the CDR3 DNA reads TGTGCCAGTAGTCCCTGGGACAGGAAGAACACTGAAGCTTTCTTT. Translating it yields CASSPWDRKNTEAFF. The rearrangement uses TRBV19 and TRBJ1-1, with TRBD1 identical over 8 bases. The V segment lost 5 bases and the J segment 1 base; nucleotides outside the gene matches: 6. The CDR3 has 15 amino acids. Germline-derived CDR1 and CDR2 are LNHDA and SQIVND (reference sequence).

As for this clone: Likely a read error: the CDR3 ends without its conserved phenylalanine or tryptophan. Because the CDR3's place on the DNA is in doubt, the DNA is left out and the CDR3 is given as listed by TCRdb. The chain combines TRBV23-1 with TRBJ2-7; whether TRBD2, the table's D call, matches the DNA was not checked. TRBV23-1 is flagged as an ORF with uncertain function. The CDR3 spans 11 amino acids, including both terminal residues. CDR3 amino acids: CASSQYRAGEI.

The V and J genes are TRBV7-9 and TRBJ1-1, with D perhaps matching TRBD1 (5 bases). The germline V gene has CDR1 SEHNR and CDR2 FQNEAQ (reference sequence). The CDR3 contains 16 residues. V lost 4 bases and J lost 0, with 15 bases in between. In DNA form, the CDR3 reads TGTGCCAGCAGCTCCCGGACATCCTTGATGAACACTGAAGCTTTCTTT. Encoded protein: CASSSRTSLMNTEAFF.

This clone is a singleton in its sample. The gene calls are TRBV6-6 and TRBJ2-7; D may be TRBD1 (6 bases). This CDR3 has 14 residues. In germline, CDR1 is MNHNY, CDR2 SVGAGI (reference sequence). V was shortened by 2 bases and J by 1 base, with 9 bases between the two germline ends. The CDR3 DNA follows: TGTGCCAGCAGTTACGGAGGACAGTCCTACGAGCAGTACTTC. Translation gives CASSYGGQSYEQYF.

The CDR3 coding sequence is TGTGCCAGCAGCACCCGACTTTCAGATACGCAGTATTTT. This encodes CASSTRLSDTQYF. V is TRBV7-9 and J is TRBJ2-3; D not certain. V was shortened by 5 bases and J by 4 bases, with 10 bases between the two germline ends. The CDR3 is made up of 13 amino acids. From germline, CDR1 is SEHNR and CDR2 FQNEAQ (reference sequence). The full variable domain, completed using reference TRBV7-9 and TRBJ2-3, is DTGVSQNPRHKITKRGQNVTFRCDPISEHNRLYWYRQTLGQGPEFLTYFQNEAQLEKSRLLSDRFSAERPKGSFSTLEIQRTEQGDSAMYLCASSTRLSDTQYFGPGTRLTVL.

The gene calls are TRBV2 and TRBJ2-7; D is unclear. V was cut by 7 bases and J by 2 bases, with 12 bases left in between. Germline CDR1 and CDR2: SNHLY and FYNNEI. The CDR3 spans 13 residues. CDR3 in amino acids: CASKRAVTYEQYF. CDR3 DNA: TGTGCCAGCAAGAGAGCCGTTACCTACGAGCAGTACTTC.

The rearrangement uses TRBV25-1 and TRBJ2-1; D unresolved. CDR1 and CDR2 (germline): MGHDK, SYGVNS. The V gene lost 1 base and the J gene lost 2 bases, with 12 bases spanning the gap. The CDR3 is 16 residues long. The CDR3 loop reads CASSESAELTYNEQFF. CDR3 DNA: TGTGCCAGCAGTGAATCGGCGGAGCTCACCTACAATGAGCAGTTCTTC.

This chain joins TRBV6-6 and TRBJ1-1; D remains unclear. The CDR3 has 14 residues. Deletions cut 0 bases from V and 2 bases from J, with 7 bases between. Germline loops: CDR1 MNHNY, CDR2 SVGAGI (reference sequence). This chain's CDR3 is CASSYSPGNTEAFF. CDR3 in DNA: TGTGCCAGCAGTTACTCGCCAGGCAACACTGAAGCTTTCTTT.

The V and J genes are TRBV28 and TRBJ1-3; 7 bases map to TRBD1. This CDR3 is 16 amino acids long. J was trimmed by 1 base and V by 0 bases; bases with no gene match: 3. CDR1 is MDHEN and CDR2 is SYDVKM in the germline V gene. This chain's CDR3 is CASSLWQGESGNTIYF. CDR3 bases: TGTGCCAGCAGTTTATGGCAGGGGGAGTCTGGAAACACCATATATTTT.

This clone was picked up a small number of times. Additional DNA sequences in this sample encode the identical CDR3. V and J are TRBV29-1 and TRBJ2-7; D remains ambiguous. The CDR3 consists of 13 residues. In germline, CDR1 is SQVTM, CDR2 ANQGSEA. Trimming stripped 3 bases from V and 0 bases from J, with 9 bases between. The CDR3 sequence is CSVDSGGSYEQYF. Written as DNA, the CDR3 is TGCAGCGTTGACTCTGGCGGCTCCTACGAGCAGTACTTC.

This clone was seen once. As DNA, the CDR3 is TGTGCCAGCAGCTTGGGAGGCATCTCCTCTGGAAACACCATATATTTT. Translated, it gives CASSLGGISSGNTIYF. The V call is TRBV5-4, the J call TRBJ1-3, with D hard to call. Trimming stripped 0 bases from V and 0 bases from J, with 10 bases between. In germline, CDR1 is SGHNT, CDR2 YYREEE (reference sequence). The CDR3 totals 16 residues.

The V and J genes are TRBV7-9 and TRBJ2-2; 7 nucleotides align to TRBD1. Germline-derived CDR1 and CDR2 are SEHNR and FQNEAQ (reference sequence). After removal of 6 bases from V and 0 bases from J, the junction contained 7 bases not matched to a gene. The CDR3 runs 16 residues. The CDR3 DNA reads TGTGCCAGCAGGACCCAAGACAGGGCGAACACCGGGGAGCTGTTTTTT. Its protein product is CASRTQDRANTGELFF.

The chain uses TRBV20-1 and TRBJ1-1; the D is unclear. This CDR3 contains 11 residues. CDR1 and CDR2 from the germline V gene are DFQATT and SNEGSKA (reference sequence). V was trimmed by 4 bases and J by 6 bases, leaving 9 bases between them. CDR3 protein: CSATPSAEAFF. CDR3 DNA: TGCAGTGCTACTCCTAGCGCTGAAGCTTTCTTT.

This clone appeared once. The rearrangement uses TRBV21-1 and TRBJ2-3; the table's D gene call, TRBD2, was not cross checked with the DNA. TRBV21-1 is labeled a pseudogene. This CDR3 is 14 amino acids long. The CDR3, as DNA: TGTGCCAGCACAGCCGGGGTTAGCACAGATACGCAGTATTTT. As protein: CASTAGVSTDTQYF.